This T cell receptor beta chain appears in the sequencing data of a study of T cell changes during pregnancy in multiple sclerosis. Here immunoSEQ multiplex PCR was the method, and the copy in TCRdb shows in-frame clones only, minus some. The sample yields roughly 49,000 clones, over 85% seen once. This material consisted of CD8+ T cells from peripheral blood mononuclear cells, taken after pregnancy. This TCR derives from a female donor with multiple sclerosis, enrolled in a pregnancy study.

The CDR3 loop is CASSEIPGEGYGYTF. In nucleotides, the CDR3 is TGTGCCAGCAGTGAAATACCAGGGGAGGGCTATGGCTACACCTTC. This rearrangement joins TRBV6-1 to TRBJ1-2; D perhaps matches TRBD1 (6 bases). Trimming left V 2 bases short and J 4 bases short, with 14 bases between. This CDR3 spans 15 amino acids. Germline-derived CDR1 and CDR2 are MNHNS and SASEGT.